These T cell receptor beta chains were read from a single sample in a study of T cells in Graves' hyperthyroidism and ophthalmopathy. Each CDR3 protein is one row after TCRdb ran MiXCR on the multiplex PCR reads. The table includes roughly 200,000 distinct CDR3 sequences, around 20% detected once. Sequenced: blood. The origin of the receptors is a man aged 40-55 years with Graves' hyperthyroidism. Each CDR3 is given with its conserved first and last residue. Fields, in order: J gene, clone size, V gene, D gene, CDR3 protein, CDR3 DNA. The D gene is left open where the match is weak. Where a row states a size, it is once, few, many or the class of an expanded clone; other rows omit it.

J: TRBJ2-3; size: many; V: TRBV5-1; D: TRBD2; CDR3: CASSLEAAGGTDTQYF; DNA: TGCGCCAGCAGCTTGGAGGCGGCGGGGGGCACAGATACGCAGTATTTT
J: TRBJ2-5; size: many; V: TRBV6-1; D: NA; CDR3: CASSDVQETQYF; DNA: TGTGCCAGCAGTGATGTCCAAGAGACCCAGTACTTC
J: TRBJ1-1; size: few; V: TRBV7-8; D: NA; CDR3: CASSLVRGAENTEAFF; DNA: TGTGCCAGCAGCTTAGTACGGGGGGCAGAAAACACTGAAGCTTTCTTT
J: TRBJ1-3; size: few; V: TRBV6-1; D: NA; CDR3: CASSGPGNTIYF; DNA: TGTGCCAGCTCCGGGCCTGGAAACACCATATATTTT
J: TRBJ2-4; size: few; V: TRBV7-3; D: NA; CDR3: CVSSLGDIQYF; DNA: TGTGTCAGCAGCTTGGGAGACATTCAGTACTTC
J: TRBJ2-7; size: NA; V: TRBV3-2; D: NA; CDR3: CASSQDAKTAKTDYEQYF; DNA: TGTGCCAGCAGCCAAGACGCCAAGACAGCTAAAACTGATTACGAGCAGTACTTC
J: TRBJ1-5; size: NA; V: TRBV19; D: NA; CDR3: CASSIGGGYQPQHF; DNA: TGTGCCAGTAGTATAGGAGGGGGGTATCAGCCCCAGCATTTT
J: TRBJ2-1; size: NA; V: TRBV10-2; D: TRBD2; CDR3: CASSAPSGASYNEQFF; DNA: TGCGCCAGCAGCGCTCCTAGCGGTGCTTCCTACAATGAGCAGTTCTTC
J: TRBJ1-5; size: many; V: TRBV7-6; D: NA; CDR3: CASSLSGDQPQHF; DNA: TGTGCCAGCAGCTTATCCGGAGATCAGCCCCAGCATTTT
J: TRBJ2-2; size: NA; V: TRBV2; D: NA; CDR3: CASRDRTYTGELFF; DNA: TGTGCCAGCAGGGACAGAACCTACACCGGGGAGCTGTTTTTT
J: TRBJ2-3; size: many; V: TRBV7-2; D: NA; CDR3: CASSLVRAGSDTQYF; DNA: TGTGCCAGCAGCTTAGTTCGGGCGGGTTCAGATACGCAGTATTTT
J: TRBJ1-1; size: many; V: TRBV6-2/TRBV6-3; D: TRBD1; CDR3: CASSYAVGQMNTEAFF; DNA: TGTGCCAGCAGTTACGCGGTGGGACAGATGAACACTGAAGCTTTCTTT
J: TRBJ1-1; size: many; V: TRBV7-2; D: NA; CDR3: CASSSGRDTEAFF; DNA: TGTGCCAGCAGTTCAGGGAGGGACACTGAAGCTTTCTTT
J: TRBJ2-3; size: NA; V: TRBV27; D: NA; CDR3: CASTYREGNTDTQYF; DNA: TGTGCCAGCACCTACAGGGAAGGGAACACAGATACGCAGTATTTT
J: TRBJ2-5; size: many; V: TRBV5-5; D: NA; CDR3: CASSLVHFTQYF; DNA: TGTGCCAGCAGCTTGGTGCATTTTACCCAGTACTTC
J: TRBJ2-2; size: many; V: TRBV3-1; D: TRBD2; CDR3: CASSPRGEYTGELFF; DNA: TGTGCCAGCAGCCCGCGGGGGGAGTACACCGGGGAGCTGTTTTTT
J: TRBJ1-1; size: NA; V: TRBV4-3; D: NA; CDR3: CASSQVSGNTEAFF; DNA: TGCGCCAGCAGCCAAGTTAGTGGGAACACTGAAGCTTTCTTT
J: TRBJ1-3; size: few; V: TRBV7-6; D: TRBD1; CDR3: CASSLGTVSGNTIYF; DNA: TGTGCCAGCAGCCTAGGGACAGTCTCTGGAAACACCATATATTTT
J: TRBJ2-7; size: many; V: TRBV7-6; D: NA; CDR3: CASSLEADSRSYEQYF; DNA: TGTGCCAGCAGCTTAGAAGCCGACAGCCGATCCTACGAGCAGTACTTC
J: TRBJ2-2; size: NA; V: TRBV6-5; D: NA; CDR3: CASSYSNRGGTGELFF; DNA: TGTGCCAGCAGTTACTCCAATAGGGGCGGCACCGGGGAGCTGTTTTTT
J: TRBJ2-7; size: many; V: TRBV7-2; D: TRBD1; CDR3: CASSFSRGQSEQYF; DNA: TGTGCCAGCAGCTTCAGCAGGGGGCAATCCGAGCAGTACTTC
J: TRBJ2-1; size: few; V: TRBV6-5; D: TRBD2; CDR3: CASSYSTGGPYNEQFF; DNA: TGTGCCAGCAGTTACTCGACGGGGGGGCCTTACAATGAGCAGTTCTTC
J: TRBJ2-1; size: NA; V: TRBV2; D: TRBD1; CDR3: CASSENRDRNEQFF; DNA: TGTGCCAGCAGTGAAAATCGGGACAGGAATGAGCAGTTCTTC
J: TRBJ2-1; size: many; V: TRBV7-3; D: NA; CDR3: CASSFSHPYNEQFF; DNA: TGTGCCAGCAGCTTTTCTCACCCCTACAATGAGCAGTTCTTC
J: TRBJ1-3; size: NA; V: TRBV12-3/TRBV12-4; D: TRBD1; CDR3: CASSLDRARAGNTIYF; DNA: TGTGCCAGCAGTCTCGACAGGGCGCGAGCCGGAAACACCATATATTTT
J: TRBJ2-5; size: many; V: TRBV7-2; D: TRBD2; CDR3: CASSLRGASGWETQYF; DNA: TGTGCCAGCAGCTTAAGGGGGGCTAGCGGGTGGGAGACCCAGTACTTC
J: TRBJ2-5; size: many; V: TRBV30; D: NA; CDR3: CAWCLRGGETQYF; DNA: TGTGCCTGGTGCCTCCGGGGAGGCGAGACCCAGTACTTC
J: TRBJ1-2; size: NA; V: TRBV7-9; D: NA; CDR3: CASSLGGGFSSYGYTF; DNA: TGTGCCAGCAGCTTAGGGGGGGGGTTTTCCTCCTATGGCTACACCTTC
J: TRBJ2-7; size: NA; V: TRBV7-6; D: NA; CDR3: CASSLQSGGYEQYF; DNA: TGTGCCAGCAGTTTACAAAGTGGCGGCTACGAGCAGTACTTC
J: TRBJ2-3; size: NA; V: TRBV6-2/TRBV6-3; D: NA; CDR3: CASSYSSYTQYF; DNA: TGTGCCAGCAGTTACTCCTCCTATACGCAGTATTTT
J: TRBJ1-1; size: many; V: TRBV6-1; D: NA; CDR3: CASSYGGSNTEAFF; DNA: TGTGCCAGCAGTTATGGGGGGTCGAACACTGAAGCTTTCTTT
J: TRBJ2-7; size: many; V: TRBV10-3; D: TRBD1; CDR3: CAISDGGRTGAYEQYF; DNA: TGTGCCATCAGCGATGGGGGGAGGACAGGGGCCTACGAGCAGTACTTC
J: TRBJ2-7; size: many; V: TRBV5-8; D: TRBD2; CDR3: CASSLVSGGPVNEQYF; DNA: TGTGCCAGCAGCTTGGTCAGCGGGGGCCCGGTAAACGAGCAGTACTTC
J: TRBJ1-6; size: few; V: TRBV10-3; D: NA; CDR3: CAISEPDDPGGYNSPLHF; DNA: TGTGCCATCAGTGAACCCGACGATCCTGGGGGATATAATTCACCCCTCCACTTT
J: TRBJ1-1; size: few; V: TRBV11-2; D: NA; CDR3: CASSLEGWGGLTEAFF; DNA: TGTGCCAGCAGCTTAGAGGGGTGGGGGGGCCTCACTGAAGCTTTCTTT
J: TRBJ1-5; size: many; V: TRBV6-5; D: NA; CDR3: CASTRAGRNQPQHF; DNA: TGTGCCAGCACCCGGGCGGGGCGCAATCAGCCCCAGCATTTT
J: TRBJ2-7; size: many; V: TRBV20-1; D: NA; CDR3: CSARTGSYEQYF; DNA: TGCAGTGCGAGGACGGGATCCTACGAGCAGTACTTC
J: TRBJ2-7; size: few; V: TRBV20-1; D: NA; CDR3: CSAKGPNYEQYF; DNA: TGCAGTGCTAAGGGCCCGAACTACGAGCAGTACTTC
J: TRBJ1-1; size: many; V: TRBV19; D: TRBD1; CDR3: CARSPWTGGRYTEAFF; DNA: TGTGCCAGATCTCCGTGGACAGGGGGCCGGTACACTGAAGCTTTCTTT
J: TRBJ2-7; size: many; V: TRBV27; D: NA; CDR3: CASSLGRLGSYEQYF; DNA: TGTGCCAGCAGTTTGGGCCGCCTGGGCTCCTACGAGCAGTACTTC